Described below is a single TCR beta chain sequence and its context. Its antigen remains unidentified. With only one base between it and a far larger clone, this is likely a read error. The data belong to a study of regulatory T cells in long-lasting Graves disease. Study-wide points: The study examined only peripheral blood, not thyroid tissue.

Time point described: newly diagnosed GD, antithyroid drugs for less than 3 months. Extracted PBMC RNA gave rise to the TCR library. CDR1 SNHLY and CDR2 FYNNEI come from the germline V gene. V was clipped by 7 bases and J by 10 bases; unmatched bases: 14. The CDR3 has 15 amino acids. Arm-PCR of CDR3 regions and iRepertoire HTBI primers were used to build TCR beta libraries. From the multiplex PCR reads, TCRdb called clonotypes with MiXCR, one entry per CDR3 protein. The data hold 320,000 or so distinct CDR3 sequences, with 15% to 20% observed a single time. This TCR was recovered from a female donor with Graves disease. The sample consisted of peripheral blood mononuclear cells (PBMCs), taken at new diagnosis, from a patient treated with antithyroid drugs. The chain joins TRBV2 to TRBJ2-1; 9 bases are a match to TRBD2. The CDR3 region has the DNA TGTGCCAGCAAGGGGTCGGGACTAGCCACCTACGAGCAGTTCTTC. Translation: CASKGSGLATYEQFF.